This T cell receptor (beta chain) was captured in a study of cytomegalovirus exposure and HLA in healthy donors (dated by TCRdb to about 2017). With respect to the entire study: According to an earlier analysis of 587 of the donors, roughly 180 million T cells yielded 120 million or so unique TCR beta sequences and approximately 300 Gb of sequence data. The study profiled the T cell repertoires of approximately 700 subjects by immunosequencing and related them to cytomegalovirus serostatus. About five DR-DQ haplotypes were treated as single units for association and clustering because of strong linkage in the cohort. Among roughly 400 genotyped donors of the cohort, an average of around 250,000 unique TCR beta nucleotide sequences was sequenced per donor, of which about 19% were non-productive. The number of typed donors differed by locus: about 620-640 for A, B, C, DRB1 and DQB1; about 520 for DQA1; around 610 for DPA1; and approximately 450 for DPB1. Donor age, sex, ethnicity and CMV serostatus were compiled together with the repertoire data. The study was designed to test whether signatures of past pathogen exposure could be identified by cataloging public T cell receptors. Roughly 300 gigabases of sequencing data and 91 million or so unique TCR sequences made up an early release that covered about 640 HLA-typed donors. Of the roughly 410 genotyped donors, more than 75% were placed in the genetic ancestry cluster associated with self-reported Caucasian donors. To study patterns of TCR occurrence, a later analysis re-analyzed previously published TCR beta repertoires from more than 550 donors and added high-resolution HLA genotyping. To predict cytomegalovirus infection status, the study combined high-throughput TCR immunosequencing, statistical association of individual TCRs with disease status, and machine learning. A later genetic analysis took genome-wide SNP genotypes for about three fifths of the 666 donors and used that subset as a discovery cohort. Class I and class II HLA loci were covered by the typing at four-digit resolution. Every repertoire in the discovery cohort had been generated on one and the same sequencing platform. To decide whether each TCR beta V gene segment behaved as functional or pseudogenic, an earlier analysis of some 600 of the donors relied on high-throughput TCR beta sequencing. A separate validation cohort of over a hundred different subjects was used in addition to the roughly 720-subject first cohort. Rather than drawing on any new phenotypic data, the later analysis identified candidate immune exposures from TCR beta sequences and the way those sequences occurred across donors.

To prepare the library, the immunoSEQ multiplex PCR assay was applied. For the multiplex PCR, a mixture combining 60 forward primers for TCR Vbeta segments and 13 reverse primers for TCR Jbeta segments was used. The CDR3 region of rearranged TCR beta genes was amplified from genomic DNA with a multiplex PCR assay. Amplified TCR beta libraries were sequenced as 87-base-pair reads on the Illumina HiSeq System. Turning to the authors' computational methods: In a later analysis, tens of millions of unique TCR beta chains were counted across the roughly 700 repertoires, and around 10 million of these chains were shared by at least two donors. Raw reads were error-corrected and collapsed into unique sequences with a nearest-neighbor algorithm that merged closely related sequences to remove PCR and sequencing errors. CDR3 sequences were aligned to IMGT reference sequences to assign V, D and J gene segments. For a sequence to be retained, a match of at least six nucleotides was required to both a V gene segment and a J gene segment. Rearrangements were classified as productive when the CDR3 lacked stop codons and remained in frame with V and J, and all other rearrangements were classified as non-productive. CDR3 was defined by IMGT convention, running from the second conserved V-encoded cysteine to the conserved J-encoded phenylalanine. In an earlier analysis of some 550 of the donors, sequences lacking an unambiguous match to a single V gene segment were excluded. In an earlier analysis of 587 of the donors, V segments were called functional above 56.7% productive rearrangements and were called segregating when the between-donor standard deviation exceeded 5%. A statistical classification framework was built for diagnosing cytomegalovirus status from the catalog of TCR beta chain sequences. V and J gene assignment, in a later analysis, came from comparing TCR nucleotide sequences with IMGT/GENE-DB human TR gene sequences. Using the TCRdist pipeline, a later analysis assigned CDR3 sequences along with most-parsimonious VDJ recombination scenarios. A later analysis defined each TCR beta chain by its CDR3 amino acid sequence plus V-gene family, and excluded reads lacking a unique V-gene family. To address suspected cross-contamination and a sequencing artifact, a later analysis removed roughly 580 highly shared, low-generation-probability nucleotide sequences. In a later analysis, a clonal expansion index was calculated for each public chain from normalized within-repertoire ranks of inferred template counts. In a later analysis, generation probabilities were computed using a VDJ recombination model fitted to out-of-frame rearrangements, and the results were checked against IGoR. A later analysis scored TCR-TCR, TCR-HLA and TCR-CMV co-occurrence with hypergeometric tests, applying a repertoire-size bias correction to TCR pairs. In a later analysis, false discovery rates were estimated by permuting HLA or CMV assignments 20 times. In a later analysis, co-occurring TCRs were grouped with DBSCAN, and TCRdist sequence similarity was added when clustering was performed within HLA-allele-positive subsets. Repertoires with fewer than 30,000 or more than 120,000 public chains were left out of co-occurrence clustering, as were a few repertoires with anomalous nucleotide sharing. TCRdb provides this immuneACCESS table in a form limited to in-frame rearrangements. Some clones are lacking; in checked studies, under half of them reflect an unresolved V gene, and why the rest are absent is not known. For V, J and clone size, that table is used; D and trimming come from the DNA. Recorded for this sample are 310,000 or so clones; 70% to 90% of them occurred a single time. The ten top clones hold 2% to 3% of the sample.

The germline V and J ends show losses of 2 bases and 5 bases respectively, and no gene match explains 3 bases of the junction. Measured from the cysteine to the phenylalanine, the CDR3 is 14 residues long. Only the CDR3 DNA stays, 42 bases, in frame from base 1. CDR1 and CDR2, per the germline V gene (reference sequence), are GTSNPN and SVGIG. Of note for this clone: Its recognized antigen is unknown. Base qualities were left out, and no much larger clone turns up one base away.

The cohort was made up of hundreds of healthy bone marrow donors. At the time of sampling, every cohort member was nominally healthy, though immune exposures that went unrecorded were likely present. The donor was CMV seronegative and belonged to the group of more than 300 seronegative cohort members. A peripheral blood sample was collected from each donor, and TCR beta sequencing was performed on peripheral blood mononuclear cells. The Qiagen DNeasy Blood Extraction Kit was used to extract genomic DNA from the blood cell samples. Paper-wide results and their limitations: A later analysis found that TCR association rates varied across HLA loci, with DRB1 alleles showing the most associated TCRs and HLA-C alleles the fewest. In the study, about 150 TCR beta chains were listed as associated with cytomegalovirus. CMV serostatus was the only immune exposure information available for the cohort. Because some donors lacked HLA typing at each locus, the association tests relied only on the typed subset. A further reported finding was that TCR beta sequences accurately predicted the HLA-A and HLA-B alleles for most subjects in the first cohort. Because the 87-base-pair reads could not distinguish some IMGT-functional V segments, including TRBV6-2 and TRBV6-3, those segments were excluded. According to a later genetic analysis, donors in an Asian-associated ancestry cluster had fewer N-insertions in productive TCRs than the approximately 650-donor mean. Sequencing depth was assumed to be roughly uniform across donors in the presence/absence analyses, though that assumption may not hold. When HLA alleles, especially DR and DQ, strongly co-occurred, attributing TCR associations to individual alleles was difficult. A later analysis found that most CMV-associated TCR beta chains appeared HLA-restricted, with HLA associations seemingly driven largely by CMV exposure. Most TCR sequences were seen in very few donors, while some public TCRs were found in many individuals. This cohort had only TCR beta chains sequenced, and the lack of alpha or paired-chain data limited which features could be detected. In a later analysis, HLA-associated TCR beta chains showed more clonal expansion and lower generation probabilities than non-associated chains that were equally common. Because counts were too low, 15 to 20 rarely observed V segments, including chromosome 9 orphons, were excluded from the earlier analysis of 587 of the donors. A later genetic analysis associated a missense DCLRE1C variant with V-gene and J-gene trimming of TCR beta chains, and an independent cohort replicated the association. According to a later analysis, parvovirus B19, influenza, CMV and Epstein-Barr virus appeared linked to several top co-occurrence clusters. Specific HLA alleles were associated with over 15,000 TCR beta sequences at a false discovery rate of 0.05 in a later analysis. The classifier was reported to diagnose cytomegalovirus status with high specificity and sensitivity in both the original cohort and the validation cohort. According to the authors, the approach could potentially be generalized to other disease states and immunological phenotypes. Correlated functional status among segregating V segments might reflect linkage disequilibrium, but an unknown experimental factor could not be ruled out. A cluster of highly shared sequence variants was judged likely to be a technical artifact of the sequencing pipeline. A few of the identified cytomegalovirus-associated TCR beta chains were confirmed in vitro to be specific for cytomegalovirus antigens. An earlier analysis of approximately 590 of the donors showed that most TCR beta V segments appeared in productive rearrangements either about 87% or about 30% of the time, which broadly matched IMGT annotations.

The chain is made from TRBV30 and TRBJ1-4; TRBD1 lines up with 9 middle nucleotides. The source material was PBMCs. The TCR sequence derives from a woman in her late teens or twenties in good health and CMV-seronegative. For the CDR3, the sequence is CAWSSGTGNEKLFF. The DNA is TGTGCCTGGAGTTCCGGGACAGGGAATGAAAAACTGTTTTTT.